The 8 T cell receptor beta chains in this list originate from one sample, sequenced in a study of spatial heterogeneity in lung cancer. Time point indicated: sample taken at primary tumor resection. TCRdb re-called the 5' RACE reads through MiXCR, storing one row per CDR3 protein. The sample shows roughly 79,000 distinct CDR3 sequences, approximately 8.1% of them seen only once. Specimen: PBMCs, collected at surgery. Every receptor here comes from a male donor with early-stage non-small cell lung cancer.

There are many counts of this clonotype. The chain employs TRBV27 and TRBJ2-1; the D is unclear. This CDR3 is 17 amino acids long. The ends were cut back, 1 base at V and 0 bases at J, with 13 bases in the middle. Per germline, CDR1 MNHEY and CDR2 SMNVEV (reference sequence). The CDR3 nucleotides are TGTGCCAGCAGTTTATTATTTCAGGAATACTCCTACAATGAGCAGTTCTTC. This translates into CASSLLFQEYSYNEQFF.

This clonotype turned up a few times. This chain links TRBV7-2 with TRBJ2-3; 8 bases align to TRBD1. This CDR3 spans 15 amino acids. Germline lookup yields CDR1 SGHTA and CDR2 FQGNSA. V was pared by 3 bases and J by 0 bases, with 2 bases of the junction left unmatched. In DNA form, the CDR3 reads TGTGCCAGCAGCTTGGGGACAGGCAGCACAGATACGCAGTATTTT. Encoded protein: CASSLGTGSTDTQYF.

V gene TRBV7-9 combines with J gene TRBJ1-4; D may be TRBD1 (5 bases). Germline CDR1 and CDR2: SEHNR and FQNEAQ (reference sequence). The CDR3 is made up of 16 amino acids. Trimming shortened V by 5 bases and J by 0 bases, and 13 bases separated the two germline ends. CDR3 coding DNA: TGTGCCAGCAGCCCAGGGTGGGGGGCAACTAATGAAAAACTGTTTTTT. Its protein product is CASSPGWGATNEKLFF.

In this sample, this clonotype turned up many times. This rearrangement joins TRBV23-1 to TRBJ2-7; D gene uncertain. TRBV23-1 belongs to the ORF category, with a function that is uncertain. The CDR3 is made up of 13 amino acids. V lost 2 bases to trimming and J lost 6 bases, with 11 bases between them. The CDR3 is CASSQLGFTEQYF. The CDR3 region has the DNA TGCGCCAGCAGTCAACTAGGGTTTACCGAGCAGTACTTC.

This clonotype was counted only a few times. The chain has TRBV3-1 and TRBJ2-5, with 11 bases matching TRBD2. This CDR3 region has 16 residues. Per germline, CDR1 LGHDT and CDR2 YNNKEL (reference sequence). V was pared by 4 bases and J by 2 bases, with 6 bases of the junction left unmatched. CDR3 DNA: TGTGCCAGCAGCCTTAGACTAGCGGGACTTCAAGAGACCCAGTACTTC. As protein: CASSLRLAGLQETQYF.

This clonotype was counted only a few times. The chain joins TRBV6-5 to TRBJ1-5, with TRBD1 matching over 7 bases. J lost 4 bases, V lost 10 bases, and 7 bases had no gene match. Germline CDR1 MNHEY, CDR2 SVGAGI. The CDR3 runs to 13 residues. For the CDR3, the DNA is TGTGCCACCCCGGGGACAGAAAATCAGCCCCAGCATTTT. This sequence encodes CATPGTENQPQHF.

This clonotype has ten or more counts. The gene calls are TRBV9 and TRBJ2-1; D is possibly TRBD2 (5 bases). The V gene's germline CDR1 is SGDLS and CDR2 YYNGEE. This CDR3 region has 15 residues. V lost 1 base, J lost 5 bases, and 13 bases lay in between. The CDR3 bases are TGTGCCAGCAGCGTAAATCCGGGGTTTAACAATGAGCAGTTCTTC. Residues: CASSVNPGFNNEQFF.

This clonotype was picked up many times. The chain carries TRBV12-3 or TRBV12-4 and TRBJ1-4; D gene ambiguous. This CDR3 is built from 14 residues. Trimming took off 3 bases at V and 0 bases at J, with 5 bases between the two ends. The CDR3 bases are TGTGCCAGCAGTTTGGGAGCAACTAATGAAAAACTGTTTTTT. Amino acid sequence: CASSLGATNEKLFF.